This TCR beta chain was recorded in a study of blood T cell repertoires in COVID-19. Symptom resolution, clearance, or two negative PCRs marked the recovered donors of Cohort 3. Using immunoSEQ multiplex PCR, the repertoire was profiled, and TCRdb retains in-frame clones only, with some absent. This sample has around 130,000 clones, with approximately 86% found just once. This CDR3 spans 17 amino acids. Germline V gene sequence: CDR1 KGHDR, CDR2 SFDVKD. Trimming pared 4 bases from V and 6 bases from J, leaving 20 bases between. The chain carries TRBV24-1 and TRBJ2-2, with a possible D match to TRBD1 (6 bases). This clonotype was obtained from a woman in her forties or fifties who had recovered from COVID-19. Sequenced material: PBMCs or T cells enriched from blood (not recorded which). The CDR3 sequence is CATSDQAGPRGPGELFF. CDR3 in DNA: TGTGCCACCAGTGACCAAGCAGGACCCAGGGGTCCCGGGGAGCTGTTTTTT.